Following are 10 T cell receptor beta chains from one sample sequenced in a study of blood T cells in healthy people across ages. PCR was performed a second time for roughly 7 to 11 cycles using a sample-barcoded 5' primer and a J-beta primer mix. TCRdb re-called the 5' RACE reads through MiXCR, storing one row per CDR3 protein. The sample lists about 780,000 distinct CDR3 sequences, around 24% occurring once. The sample also formed part of further work on T cells of mothers and their children.

The sequencing input was blood. The receptors originated from a boy between 10 and 17 years old in good health.

This clonotype came up a few times. V is TRBV9 and J is TRBJ2-5, with D maybe TRBD2 (7 bases). Germline assignment: CDR1 SGDLS and CDR2 YYNGEE. V was trimmed by 0 bases and J by 11 bases, leaving 23 bases between them. This CDR3 region has 16 residues. The CDR3 DNA follows: TGTGCCAGCAGCGTAGCTCCGGGGGGCCCGGTAGGGGAGCAGTACTTC. This sequence encodes CASSVAPGGPVGEQYF.

This clonotype was seen only a few times. The V call is TRBV12-3 or TRBV12-4, the J call TRBJ2-5; the match to TRBD1 covers 7 bases. The J call may not be correct, given that the DNA end is closer to TRBJ2-7. CDR3 length: 16 residues. In DNA form, the CDR3 reads TGTGCCAGCAGTTCACCCGGGACAGCTGGCTCCTACGAGCAGTACTTC. It specifies CASSSPGTAGSYEQYF.

The chain couples TRBV12-5 to TRBJ1-1; D not resolved. Trimming removed 3 bases from V and 3 bases from J, with 20 bases in between. The CDR3 runs to 17 residues. Germline CDR1 is LGHNT and CDR2 is FRNRAP. CDR3 nucleotide sequence: TGTGCTAGTGGTTTCTTCATCGACAAGGGTGTGGACACTGAAGCTTTCTTT. It translates to CASGFFIDKGVDTEAFF.

This clonotype was counted a few times. The gene calls are TRBV5-5 and TRBJ2-1; TRBD1 matches at 9 bases. The CDR3 is 14 residues long. Trimming removed 2 bases from V and 7 bases from J; junction bases left unmatched: 4. Germline V gene sequence: CDR1 SGHKS, CDR2 YYEKEE (reference sequence). The CDR3 reads CASSLTGGQNEQFF. Written as DNA, the CDR3 is TGTGCCAGCAGCTTAACAGGGGGCCAAAATGAGCAGTTCTTC.

There are a few counts of this clonotype. The germline gene is not matched at one end of the junction; a read error may be the cause. The V call is TRBV28, the J call TRBJ1-6; TRBD1 aligns across 10 bases. The CDR3 extends over 17 amino acids. Germline V gene sequence: CDR1 MDHEN, CDR2 SYDVKM. The CDR3 sequence is CASRFKTGGEYSSPLYF. In DNA form, the CDR3 reads TGTGCCAGCAGATTTAAGACAGGGGGCGAGTATAGTTCACCCCTCTACTTT.

This clonotype turned up a few times. This chain links TRBV7-6 with TRBJ2-7; the match to TRBD1 covers 7 bases. The CDR3 loop spans 15 amino acids. CDR1 SGHVS and CDR2 FNYEAQ come from the germline V gene. V was pared by 0 bases and J by 2 bases, with 4 bases of the junction left unmatched. The CDR3 region has the DNA TGTGCCAGCAGCTTAGCGGGGCAGGGGGCCTACGAGCAGTACTTC. Translation: CASSLAGQGAYEQYF.

The chain couples TRBV29-1 to TRBJ2-3; 10 bases map to TRBD2. The CDR3 consists of 16 residues. Germline-derived CDR1 and CDR2 are SQVTM and ANQGSEA. V gave up 1 base and J gave up 3 bases; unmatched junction bases: 7. CDR3 bases: TGCAGCGTTGAAGGCGACGAGCGGGGGGGAACAGATACGCAGTATTTT. Translation: CSVEGDERGGTDTQYF.

V and J are TRBV12-5 and TRBJ1-5, with TRBD1 identical over 7 bases. Germline lookup yields CDR1 LGHNT and CDR2 FRNRAP. Trimming took 7 bases from V and 6 from J; bases not matched to a gene: 18. CDR3 size: 17 residues. The CDR3 loop is CASAQTLPGGGGQPQHF. The DNA of the CDR3 is TGTGCTAGTGCCCAAACCCTTCCAGGGGGTGGAGGTCAGCCCCAGCATTTT.

Of note for this clonotype: One end of the junction fails to match germline, which may point to a read error. This sequence joins TRBV15 and TRBJ2-7; D is unclear. Germline values: CDR1 LNHNV, CDR2 YYDKDF (reference sequence). The CDR3 is 9 residues long. For the CDR3, the DNA is TGTGCCACCAGTTACGAGCAGTGCTTC. It translates to CATSYEQCF.

The V and J genes are TRBV12-3 or TRBV12-4 and TRBJ2-1; D is unresolved. Between the trimmed V and J ends, which lost 3 bases and 9 bases, there was a span of 9 bases. This CDR3 region has 12 residues. CDR3 in DNA: TGTGCCAGCAGTTTTAAGGGTGCTGAGCAGTTCTTC. The encoded protein is CASSFKGAEQFF.